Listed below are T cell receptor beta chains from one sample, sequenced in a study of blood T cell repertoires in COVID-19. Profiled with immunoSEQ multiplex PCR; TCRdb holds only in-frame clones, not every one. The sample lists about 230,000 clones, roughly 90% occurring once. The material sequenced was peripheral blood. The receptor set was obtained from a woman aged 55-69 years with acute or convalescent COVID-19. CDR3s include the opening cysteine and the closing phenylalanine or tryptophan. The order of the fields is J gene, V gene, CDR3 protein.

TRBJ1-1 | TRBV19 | CASSFGTTSAAFF
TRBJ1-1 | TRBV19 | CASSIANFEAFF
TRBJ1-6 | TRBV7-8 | CASSLIVGSNSPLHF
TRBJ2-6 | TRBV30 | CAWGRLAGSPGANVLTF
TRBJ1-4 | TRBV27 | CASRAGGGNEKLFF
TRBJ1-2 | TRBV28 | CASSPRTGRFNGYTF
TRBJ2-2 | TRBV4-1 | CASSQGGFQGGIGELFF
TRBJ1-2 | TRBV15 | CATSSRTSGKGYTF
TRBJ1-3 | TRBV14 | CASSQAGQAGNTIYF
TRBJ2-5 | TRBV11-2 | CASSTRQGARETQYF
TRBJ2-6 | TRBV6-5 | CASSIMSSGANVLTF
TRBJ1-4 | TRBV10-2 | CASRRTGAANEKLFF
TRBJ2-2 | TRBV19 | CASSRRGSNTGELFF